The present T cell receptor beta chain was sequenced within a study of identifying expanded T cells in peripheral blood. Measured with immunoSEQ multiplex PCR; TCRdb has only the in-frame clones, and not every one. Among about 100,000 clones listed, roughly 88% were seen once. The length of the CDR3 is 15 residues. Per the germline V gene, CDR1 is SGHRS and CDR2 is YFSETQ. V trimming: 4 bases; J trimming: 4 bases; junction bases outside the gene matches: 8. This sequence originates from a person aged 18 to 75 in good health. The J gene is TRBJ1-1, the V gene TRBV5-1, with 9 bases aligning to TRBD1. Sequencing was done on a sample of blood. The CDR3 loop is CASSAMTGGSTEAFF. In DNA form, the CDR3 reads TGCGCCAGCAGCGCCATGACAGGGGGGAGCACTGAAGCTTTCTTT.